The clone carrying this T cell receptor (beta chain) was observed a single time. Recovered participants had two consecutive negative NP/OP PCR tests, healthcare professional clearance, or symptom resolution. These data are taken from a study of blood T cell repertoires in COVID-19. Study background: Samples came from the United States, Italy and Spain, spanning acute and convalescent COVID-19.

Clones were sequenced by immunoSEQ multiplex PCR, and TCRdb holds only the in-frame ones, with some missing. The table lists 250,000 or so clones, roughly 82% of them singletons. Germline loops: CDR1 SGHVS, CDR2 FQNEAQ. CDR3 size: 16 residues. Trimming removed 1 base from V and 0 bases from J, with 12 bases in between. V and J are TRBV7-8 and TRBJ1-1, with no clear D. The sequence was collected from a woman in her 50s who had recovered from COVID-19. Sequencing was done on a sample of PBMCs or T cells enriched from blood (not recorded which). The CDR3 DNA reads as TGTGCCAGCAGCTTAGTTGTATCACAGTTGAACACTGAAGCTTTCTTT. Amino acid sequence: CASSLVVSQLNTEAFF.